Below, 27 T cell receptor beta chains from the same sample are listed, as sequenced in a study of Tregs in tolerant kidney transplant recipients. Assay used: immunoSEQ multiplex PCR; TCRdb lists only in-frame clones, some missing. The top ten clones hold about 0.34% of a sample with around 85,000 clones, around 93% of them seen once. Sequencing used Tregs from blood, obtained before the transplant. The receptors shown here come from a human donor who received a combined kidney and bone marrow transplant.

This clone came up a few times. The chain's CDR3 is CASSRTQGIGNTEAFF. In DNA form, the CDR3 reads TGTGCCAGCAGTCGAACTCAGGGGATCGGAAACACTGAAGCTTTCTTT. The rearrangement joins TRBV2 to TRBJ1-1; maybe TRBD1 (6 bases). Germline values: CDR1 SNHLY, CDR2 FYNNEI. Trimming took off 5 bases at V and 2 bases at J, with 18 bases between the two ends. There are 16 residues in the CDR3.

V and J are TRBV27 and TRBJ2-1; a weak D match, TRBD2 (6 bases). The CDR3 totals 19 residues. CDR1 and CDR2 (germline): MNHEY, SMNVEV (reference sequence). Deletions cut 1 base from V and 1 base from J, with 20 bases between. The CDR3 loop reads CASSLFAAKGGRSYNEQFF. The CDR3 DNA reads as TGTGCCAGCAGTTTATTTGCCGCTAAGGGAGGTAGATCCTACAATGAGCAGTTCTTC.

V gene TRBV11-2 combines with J gene TRBJ2-7, with 9 bases matching TRBD1. Germline CDR1 reads SGHAT; CDR2 reads FQNNGV. The CDR3 is made up of 15 amino acids. The V segment lost 5 bases and the J segment 4 bases; nucleotides outside the gene matches: 9. Here the CDR3 reads CASSLGTGPKYEQYF. As DNA, the CDR3 is TGTGCCAGCAGCCTCGGGACAGGGCCCAAATACGAGCAGTACTTC.

V and J are TRBV11-2 and TRBJ1-3; D is undetermined. The CDR3 is 14 amino acids. Trimming cost V 3 bases and J 1 base, with 7 bases left between them. CDR1 and CDR2 from the germline V gene are SGHAT and FQNNGV. CDR3 in DNA: TGTGCCAGCAGCTTTCAGATTTCTGGAAACACCATATATTTT. Its protein is CASSFQISGNTIYF.

In its sample, this clone was seen once. This chain joins TRBV28 and TRBJ1-5; a weak D match, TRBD1 (6 bases). The V end was cut by 4 bases, the J end by 2 bases, with 12 bases between. Per the germline V gene, CDR1 is MDHEN and CDR2 is SYDVKM. This CDR3 comprises 15 residues. The CDR3 DNA follows: TGTGCCAGCAGTTCTCCACAGGGAGGCAATCAGCCCCAGCATTTT. Residues: CASSSPQGGNQPQHF.

The chain is built from TRBV5-1 and TRBJ2-1; 11 nucleotides align to TRBD2. Germline V gene data show CDR1 as SGHRS and CDR2 as YFSETQ. The CDR3 is 15 amino acids. J lost 5 bases, V lost 1 base, and 2 bases had no gene match. CDR3 loop: CASSLNSGRDNEQFF. The DNA of the CDR3 is TGCGCCAGCAGCTTGAATAGCGGGAGGGACAATGAGCAGTTCTTC.

V is TRBV7-2 and J is TRBJ2-3; perhaps TRBD2 as D (5 bases). Trimming removed 1 base at V and 7 bases at J, with 15 bases between. Germline V lookup: CDR1 SGHTA, CDR2 FQGNSA. This CDR3 has 15 residues. The CDR3 nucleotides read TGTGCCAGCAGCTTAGTCCGACTATCAGTAAATACGCAGTATTTT. This codes for CASSLVRLSVNTQYF.

The rearrangement links TRBV30 to TRBJ1-3; possibly TRBD1 for D (5 bases). V lost 0 bases to trimming and J lost 0 bases, with 9 bases between them. CDR1 is GTSNPN and CDR2 is SVGIG in the germline V gene (reference sequence). There are 15 residues in the CDR3. The CDR3 region has the DNA TGTGCCTGGAGTGTAGGGGAAGACTCTGGAAACACCATATATTTT. Translation: CAWSVGEDSGNTIYF.

J is TRBJ2-1 and V is TRBV5-1; 9 bases match TRBD1. The germline V gene has CDR1 SGHRS and CDR2 YFSETQ. J gave up 8 bases and V 3 bases, and 9 bases lay outside the gene matches. The CDR3 is 15 amino acids. CDR3 amino acids: CASSSGTGIRDEQFF. For the CDR3, the DNA is TGCGCCAGCAGCTCGGGGACAGGGATTCGCGATGAGCAGTTCTTC.

V usage is TRBV11-3 and J usage is TRBJ2-7; 7 nucleotides line up with TRBD2. This CDR3 comprises 14 residues. The V segment lost 1 base and the J segment 5 bases; nucleotides outside the gene matches: 5. In germline, CDR1 is SGHNT, CDR2 YENEEA. The CDR3 DNA reads TGTGCCAGCAGCTTAGGCCCAACTAGCGACGAGCAGTACTTC. Its translation: CASSLGPTSDEQYF.

This CDR3 reads CASSSRNNEQFF. As DNA, the CDR3 is TGTGCCAGCAGCTCGCGCAACAATGAGCAGTTCTTC. This sequence joins TRBV7-3 and TRBJ2-1, with unresolved D. The germline V gene encodes CDR1 SGHTA and CDR2 FQGTGA. V dropped 4 bases and J dropped 5 bases, with 6 bases sitting between them. The CDR3 spans 12 residues.

The chain carries TRBV7-8 and TRBJ2-5; 8 positions agree with TRBD1. Germline V gene sequence: CDR1 SGHVS, CDR2 FQNEAQ. This CDR3 spans 15 amino acids. V shed 1 base, J shed 3 bases, and the junction held 4 bases outside the gene matches. DNA of the CDR3: TGTGCCAGCAGCTTAGGAGGGGGACAGGAAGAGACCCAGTACTTC. Amino acid sequence: CASSLGGGQEETQYF.

The V call is TRBV5-1, the J call TRBJ1-1; 11 bases align to TRBD1. CDR1 is SGHRS and CDR2 is YFSETQ in the germline V gene. V shed 4 bases, J shed 6 bases, and the junction held 11 bases outside the gene matches. The length of the CDR3 is 16 residues. As DNA, the CDR3 is TGCGCCAGCAGCCAGGACAGGGGGCGCAAGGTTCCTGAAGCTTTCTTT. It translates to CASSQDRGRKVPEAFF.

In this sample, this clone turned up once. This sequence joins TRBV10-3 and TRBJ1-5, with unresolved D. Germline loops: CDR1 ENHRY, CDR2 SYGVKD. V shed 2 bases and J shed 9 bases, with 17 bases lying between them. The CDR3 contains 15 residues. The CDR3 nucleotides read TGTGCCATCAGTGAGACCGGCCGGCCTTTGGGGCCCCAGCATTTT. This translates into CAISETGRPLGPQHF.

This clone has just one count. The chain joins TRBV29-1 to TRBJ2-7, with TRBD2 identical over 14 bases. The CDR3 loop spans 13 amino acids. The V segment lost 2 bases and the J segment 7 bases; nucleotides outside the gene matches: 1. CDR1 SQVTM and CDR2 ANQGSEA come from the germline V gene. The CDR3 region has the DNA TGCAGCGTTGAAAGACTAGCGGGAGGGGAGCAGTACTTC. Protein: CSVERLAGGEQYF.

V and J are TRBV30 and TRBJ1-1; no clear D. Germline assignment: CDR1 GTSNPN and CDR2 SVGIG (reference sequence). The V gene lost 4 bases and the J gene lost 0 bases, with 12 bases spanning the gap. The CDR3 is 14 amino acids. DNA of the CDR3: TGTGCCTGGAACGCGGCGGGCATGAACACTGAAGCTTTCTTT. This encodes CAWNAAGMNTEAFF.

The chain uses TRBV6-5 and TRBJ1-5, with 10 positions matching TRBD1. Trimming at V came to 5 bases and at J to 6 bases, leaving 7 bases not matched to a gene. Germline V lookup: CDR1 MNHEY, CDR2 SVGAGI. This CDR3 spans 15 amino acids. The CDR3: CASSRGTGEGQPQHF. The CDR3, as DNA: TGTGCCAGCAGTCGCGGGACAGGGGAAGGTCAGCCCCAGCATTTT.

This chain joins TRBV28 and TRBJ1-1; D ambiguous. The CDR3 totals 14 residues. Germline lookup yields CDR1 MDHEN and CDR2 SYDVKM. With 2 bases removed from V and 2 bases from J, the gap between germline ends came to 9 bases. CDR3 sequence: CASSLVAGNTEAFF. CDR3 sequence (DNA): TGTGCCAGCAGTTTAGTAGCAGGCAACACTGAAGCTTTCTTT.

The CDR3 loop reads CASSPRVSTEAFF. As DNA, the CDR3 is TGTGCCAGCAGCCCCAGGGTAAGCACTGAAGCTTTCTTT. V and J are TRBV7-2 and TRBJ1-1; possibly TRBD1 for D (5 bases). V lost 5 bases and J lost 4, with 11 bases in between. Germline values: CDR1 SGHTA, CDR2 FQGNSA. The CDR3 runs 13 residues.

The V gene is TRBV20-1, the J gene TRBJ1-2, with 8 positions matching TRBD1. The CDR3 is made up of 11 amino acids. Germline lookup yields CDR1 DFQATT and CDR2 SNEGSKA (reference sequence). With 3 bases clipped from V and 6 bases from J, the junction kept 0 bases outside the gene matches. CDR3 nucleotides: TGCAGTGCTAGCAGGGGGCATGGCTACACCTTC. Residues: CSASRGHGYTF.

This chain uses TRBV7-9 with TRBJ1-1; maybe TRBD1 (6 bases). The CDR3 has 13 amino acids. Looked up from germline, CDR1 is SEHNR and CDR2 is FQNEAQ (reference sequence). The germline V and J ends were trimmed by 4 bases and 3 bases, with 9 bases remaining between them. This CDR3 reads CASSSQGYTEAFF. In DNA form, the CDR3 reads TGTGCCAGCAGCTCTCAGGGGTACACTGAAGCTTTCTTT.

The chain couples TRBV7-3 to TRBJ2-2, with TRBD1 matching over 7 bases. The CDR3 length is 14 residues. After removal of 7 bases from V and 8 bases from J, the junction contained 10 bases not matched to a gene. Germline lookup yields CDR1 SGHTA and CDR2 FQGTGA. CDR3 sequence (DNA): TGTGCCAGCAAAACGCGACAGGGTTCTGGGGAGCTGTTTTTT. It translates to CASKTRQGSGELFF.

This chain connects TRBV9 to TRBJ2-5; no definite D call. The CDR3 has 13 amino acids. Germline V lookup: CDR1 SGDLS, CDR2 YYNGEE. The V end lost 2 bases, the J end lost 0 bases, and 5 bases lay between the germline ends. CDR3 in DNA: TGTGCCAGCAGCGTGCGGTACCAAGAGACCCAGTACTTC. Its protein is CASSVRYQETQYF. Together with reference TRBV9 and TRBJ2-5, the CDR3 gives the full variable domain: DSGVTQTPKHLITATGQRVTLRCSPRSGDLSVYWYQQSLDQGLQFLIQYYNGEERAKGNILERFSAQQFPDLHSELNLSSLELGDSALYFCASSVRYQETQYFGPGTRLLVL.

This chain uses TRBV6-5 with TRBJ2-5; the match to TRBD2 covers 7 bases. The CDR3 has 14 residues. The germline CDR1 and CDR2 sequences are MNHEY and SVGAGI. V lost 7 bases to trimming and J lost 11 bases; unmatched junction nucleotides: 16. CDR3 DNA sequence: TGTGCCAGCACCCCTAGCGGACCCCCTGGGGAGCAGTACTTC. Protein product: CASTPSGPPGEQYF.

V is TRBV18 and J is TRBJ1-5; no reliable D call. There are 16 residues in the CDR3. Germline-derived CDR1 and CDR2 are KGHSH and LQKENI. V was clipped by 3 bases and J by 0 bases, with 12 bases between them. This chain's CDR3 is CASSPSVPYSNQPQHF. The CDR3 DNA is TGTGCCAGCTCACCGAGCGTCCCTTATAGCAATCAGCCCCAGCATTTT.

This clone was observed a single time. V is TRBV7-2 and J is TRBJ2-2; 8 bases map to TRBD2. CDR1 SGHTA and CDR2 FQGNSA come from the germline V gene. The CDR3 length is 17 residues. Losses at the gene ends were 1 base for V and 4 bases for J; bases not matched to a gene: 8. CDR3 bases: TGTGCCAGCAGCTTAGGGGGCGCGGGAGGTATCACCGGGGAGCTGTTTTTT. It specifies CASSLGGAGGITGELFF.

The V call is TRBV4-1, the J call TRBJ1-2; D possibly corresponds to TRBD1 (6 bases). The length of the CDR3 is 13 residues. The germline V and J ends were trimmed by 3 bases and 4 bases, with 9 bases remaining between them. Germline V gene sequence: CDR1 MGHRA, CDR2 YSYEKL. DNA for the CDR3: TGCGCCAGCAGCCAGGGGACACTCTATGGCTACACCTTC. This translates into CASSQGTLYGYTF.